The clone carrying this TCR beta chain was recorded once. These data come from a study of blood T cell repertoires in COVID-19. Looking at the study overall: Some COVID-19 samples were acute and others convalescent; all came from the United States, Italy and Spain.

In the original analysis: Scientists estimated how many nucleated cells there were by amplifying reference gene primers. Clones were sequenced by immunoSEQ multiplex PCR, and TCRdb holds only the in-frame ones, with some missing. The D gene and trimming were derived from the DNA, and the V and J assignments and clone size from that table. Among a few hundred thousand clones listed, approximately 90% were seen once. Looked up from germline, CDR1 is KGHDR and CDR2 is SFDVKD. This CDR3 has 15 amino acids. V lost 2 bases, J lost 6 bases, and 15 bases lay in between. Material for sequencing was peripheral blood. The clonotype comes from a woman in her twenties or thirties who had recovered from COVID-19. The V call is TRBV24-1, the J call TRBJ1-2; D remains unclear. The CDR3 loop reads CATSDYDPGVDGYTF. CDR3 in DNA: TGTGCCACCAGTGATTATGACCCCGGAGTGGATGGCTACACCTTC.